This T cell receptor beta chain was identified in a study of Ad26.COV2.S vaccination and SARS-CoV-2 variants. Study-level background: Each vaccinee took Ad26.COV2.S intramuscularly, once or twice 56 days apart. Study results and caveats: It was vaccine recipients, not placebo recipients, who had the higher spike-specific TCR breadth.

Turning to this clone: Antigen: not known.

Clones were read by immunoSEQ multiplex PCR, and TCRdb kept only the in-frame ones, dropping some. The table includes around 340,000 clones, 80% to 90% detected once. Looked up from germline, CDR1 is KGHSH and CDR2 is LQKENI. This CDR3 is built from 14 residues. Trimming stripped 0 bases from V and 0 bases from J, with 6 bases between. Treatment meaning: over 15 received Ad26.COV2.S at low or high dose, single or two shots; several received placebo; per-sample allocation not given. Vaccine and placebo recipients were sampled on day 63 after the first injection. In Boston, the donor was an adult between 18-55 years of age.

This sequence originates from a person aged 18-60 years who received the Ad26.COV2.S COVID-19 vaccine or a placebo. This rearrangement joins TRBV18 to TRBJ2-7; D unclear. Here the sequenced sample was peripheral blood, taken in a trial of Ad26.COV2.S vaccine versus placebo. The CDR3 DNA follows: TGTGCCAGCTCACCACCCCAGGCCTCCTACGAGCAGTACTTC. This codes for CASSPPQASYEQYF.